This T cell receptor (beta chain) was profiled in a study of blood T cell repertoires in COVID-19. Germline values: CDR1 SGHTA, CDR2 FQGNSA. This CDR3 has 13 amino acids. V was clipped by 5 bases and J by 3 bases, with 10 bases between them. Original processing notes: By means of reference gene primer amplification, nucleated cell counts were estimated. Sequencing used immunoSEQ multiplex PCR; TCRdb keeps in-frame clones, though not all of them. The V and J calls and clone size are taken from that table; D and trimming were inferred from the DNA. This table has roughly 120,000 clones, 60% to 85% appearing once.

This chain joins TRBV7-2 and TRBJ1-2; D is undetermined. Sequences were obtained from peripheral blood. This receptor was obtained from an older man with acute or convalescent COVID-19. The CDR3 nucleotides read TGTGCCAGCAGCCTCGGGGTAGACTATGGCTACACCTTC. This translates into CASSLGVDYGYTF.